These 23 T cell receptor beta chains were all obtained from the same sample, sequenced in a study of CD8 T cells in ankylosing spondylitis. Study-level findings and limits: A TCR beta motif made of about eight highly homologous variants seemed typical of ankylosing spondylitis blood.

Antigens for these TCRs are unknown. TCRdb fed the 5' RACE reads into MiXCR, producing one record per CDR3 protein. The data hold approximately 400,000 distinct CDR3 sequences, with approximately 17% observed a single time. The sample taken for sequencing was blood, either unsorted or a sorted T cell fraction (not recorded which). These receptors all stem from a male donor with ankylosing spondylitis.

This clonotype was found many times. This chain links TRBV12-3 or TRBV12-4 with TRBJ1-1; D possibly corresponds to TRBD1 (5 bases). This CDR3 comprises 13 residues. The V gene lost 2 bases and the J gene lost 8 bases, with 12 bases spanning the gap. CDR3 region: CASSLRGGVEAFF. The CDR3 DNA sequence: TGTGCCAGCAGTTTACGCGGGGGGGTAGAAGCTTTCTTT.

The chain recombines TRBV20-1 with TRBJ1-1, with D possibly being TRBD1 (5 bases). Trimming cost V 1 base and J 2 bases, with 11 bases left between them. The germline CDR1 and CDR2 sequences are DFQATT and SNEGSKA (reference sequence). The CDR3 is 14 amino acids. The CDR3 sequence: CSARAGRTNTEAFF. In DNA, the CDR3 is TGCAGTGCTAGAGCCGGACGGACAAACACTGAAGCTTTCTTT.

Only a few counts were recorded for this clonotype. The genes are TRBV4-1 and TRBJ2-7, with a weak D call TRBD2 (5 bases). Germline V gene sequence: CDR1 MGHRA, CDR2 YSYEKL. This CDR3 comprises 13 residues. Trimming took off 1 base at V and 7 bases at J, with 11 bases between the two ends. The CDR3, as DNA: TGCGCCAGCAGCCAAGTTGGTCGGGATGAGCAGTACTTC. Amino acid sequence: CASSQVGRDEQYF.

The V gene is TRBV3-1, the J gene TRBJ1-4; the match to TRBD1 covers 7 bases. Losses at the gene ends were 1 base for V and 7 bases for J; bases not matched to a gene: 6. The germline CDR1 and CDR2 sequences are LGHDT and YNNKEL (reference sequence). The length of the CDR3 is 15 residues. The CDR3 DNA follows: TGTGCCAGCAGCCAAGTAATCCAGGGGGGTGAAAAACTGTTTTTT. The encoded protein is CASSQVIQGGEKLFF.

The chain recombines TRBV15 with TRBJ2-1, with TRBD1 as a possible D gene (6 bases). Trimming removed 5 bases at V and 0 bases at J, with 17 bases between. Germline V gene data show CDR1 as LNHNV and CDR2 as YYDKDF (reference sequence). The CDR3 has 17 amino acids. The CDR3 region is CATSSLGRGNSYNEQFF. CDR3 sequence (DNA): TGTGCCACCAGCTCTCTAGGAAGGGGGAACTCCTACAATGAGCAGTTCTTC.

This clonotype has just a few counts. CDR3 sequence (DNA): TGCGCCAGCAGCTTGGACAGGGTCGGGGATGATACGCAGTATTTT. Its translation: CASSLDRVGDDTQYF. The rearrangement uses TRBV5-1 and TRBJ2-3; maybe TRBD1 (6 bases). The CDR3 has 15 residues. The V gene's germline CDR1 is SGHRS and CDR2 YFSETQ. V lost 0 bases to trimming and J lost 6 bases, with 14 bases between them.

This clonotype was detected only a few times. The J gene is TRBJ2-1, the V gene TRBV29-1, with D possibly matching TRBD2 (6 bases). Germline V CDR1 and CDR2: SQVTM, ANQGSEA. The CDR3 totals 12 residues. V was pared by 3 bases and J by 8 bases, with 11 bases between. The CDR3 sequence is CSVDNWGDEQFF. CDR3 nucleotides: TGCAGCGTTGACAACTGGGGGGATGAGCAGTTCTTC.

This clonotype was found a few times. The chain is built from TRBV4-2 and TRBJ2-7; no reliable D call. Between the trimmed V and J ends, which lost 0 bases and 5 bases, there was a span of 8 bases. The CDR3 contains 13 residues. Germline-derived CDR1 and CDR2 are LGHNA and YNFKEQ. CDR3: CASSQEGFDEQYF. As DNA, the CDR3 is TGTGCCAGCAGCCAAGAGGGGTTCGACGAGCAGTACTTC.

The sample holds a few counts of this clonotype. This chain links TRBV7-2 with TRBJ2-3; the match to TRBD2 covers 8 bases. The ends lost 3 bases at V and 5 bases at J; junction bases unmatched: 10. Germline V gives CDR1 SGHTA, CDR2 FQGNSA. CDR3 length: 16 residues. DNA for the CDR3: TGTGCCAGCAGCTTGGCCGGGACTAGGACCGAAGATACGCAGTATTTT. This codes for CASSLAGTRTEDTQYF.

V gene TRBV20-1 combines with J gene TRBJ2-3; D is ambiguous. This CDR3 is 9 amino acids long. CDR1 is DFQATT and CDR2 is SNEGSKA in the germline V gene (reference sequence). V lost 6 bases and J lost 7, with 5 bases in between. The CDR3: CSAENTQYF. The CDR3 bases are TGCAGTGCCGAAAATACGCAGTATTTT.

The chain couples TRBV29-1 to TRBJ1-3; D gene ambiguous. Germline CDR1 reads SQVTM; CDR2 reads ANQGSEA. The germline V and J ends were trimmed by 4 bases and 0 bases, with 7 bases remaining between them. This CDR3 spans 13 amino acids. As DNA, the CDR3 is TGCAGCGTTGTACCAACCTCTGGAAACACCATATATTTT. It is translated as CSVVPTSGNTIYF.

The chain has TRBV5-1 and TRBJ2-5; 9 bases align to TRBD2. The germline gives CDR1 SGHRS, CDR2 YFSETQ. The CDR3 totals 14 residues. V shed 4 bases and J 5 bases; nucleotides not matched to a gene: 6. The CDR3 DNA is TGCGCCAGCAGCGTTAGCGGGAGTGGTGAGACCCAGTACTTC. It encodes CASSVSGSGETQYF.

This rearrangement joins TRBV6-1 to TRBJ1-1, with D possibly matching TRBD1 (6 bases). The V gene lost 6 bases and the J gene lost 3 bases, with 11 bases spanning the gap. Per germline, CDR1 MNHNS and CDR2 SASEGT. The CDR3 totals 13 residues. Here the CDR3 DNA reads TGTGCCAGCAGGGACAGCGGGTACACTGAAGCTTTCTTT. Translating gives CASRDSGYTEAFF.

This clonotype was found many times. This chain uses TRBV4-1 with TRBJ2-7; TRBD1 agrees at 7 bases. This CDR3 has 14 residues. Germline V lookup: CDR1 MGHRA, CDR2 YSYEKL. V lost 1 base to trimming and J lost 2 bases; unmatched junction nucleotides: 2. CDR3 in amino acids: CASSQVGGTYEQYF. CDR3 nucleotide sequence: TGCGCCAGCAGCCAAGTAGGGGGCACCTACGAGCAGTACTTC.

This chain links TRBV5-1 with TRBJ2-1; D might be TRBD2 (6 bases). This CDR3 has 15 residues. The germline V and J ends were trimmed by 4 bases and 2 bases, with 13 bases remaining between them. Germline values: CDR1 SGHRS, CDR2 YFSETQ. CDR3 amino acids: CASSGGRGTYNEQFF. CDR3 bases: TGCGCCAGCAGCGGCGGCCGGGGGACCTACAATGAGCAGTTCTTC.

This clonotype was seen only a few times. The rearrangement uses TRBV11-1 and TRBJ2-1, with 9 bases aligning to TRBD2. With V trimmed by 2 bases and J by 12 bases, 8 bases remained unmatched. Germline CDR1 reads SGHAT; CDR2 reads FQDESV (reference sequence). CDR3 size: 14 residues. The CDR3 reads CASSLNVAGVVQFF. The CDR3 coding sequence is TGTGCCAGCAGCTTAAACGTAGCGGGAGTCGTGCAGTTCTTC.

CDR3 nucleotides: TGTGCCATCAGTGAATCCCCTCAAATTGCACAAGATACGCAGTATTTT. It encodes CAISESPQIAQDTQYF. The rearrangement uses TRBV10-3 and TRBJ2-3; no clear D. The length of the CDR3 is 16 residues. Germline CDR1 and CDR2: ENHRY and SYGVKD. V gave up 3 bases and J gave up 5 bases, with 18 bases separating them.

The chain uses TRBV20-1 and TRBJ2-5; D is undetermined. CDR1 and CDR2 from the germline V gene are DFQATT and SNEGSKA (reference sequence). The CDR3 loop spans 13 amino acids. Between the trimmed V and J ends, which lost 6 bases and 0 bases, there was a span of 11 bases. The CDR3 is CSALSLYQETQYF. The DNA of the CDR3 is TGCAGTGCGCTGAGCTTGTACCAAGAGACCCAGTACTTC.

J is TRBJ1-1 and V is TRBV7-6; D may be TRBD1 (6 bases). Trimming left V 1 base short and J 6 bases short, with 12 bases between. Germline-derived CDR1 and CDR2 are SGHVS and FNYEAQ. The CDR3 covers 14 residues. CDR3 residues: CASSLGGGLAEAFF. The CDR3 coding sequence is TGTGCCAGCAGCTTAGGAGGGGGGCTCGCTGAAGCTTTCTTT.

The chain carries TRBV18 and TRBJ1-5; D call uncertain. V lost 6 bases, J lost 10 bases, and 16 bases lay in between. The CDR3 is 13 residues long. Looked up from germline, CDR1 is KGHSH and CDR2 is LQKENI. CDR3 in DNA: TGTGCCAGCTCCGAGGAGCCAGAATCACCCCAGCATTTT. Translation: CASSEEPESPQHF.

The gene calls are TRBV24-1 and TRBJ1-2; 12 nucleotides line up with TRBD1. Germline V gene lookup returns CDR1 KGHDR and CDR2 SFDVKD. The CDR3 length is 15 residues. V shed 2 bases and J 8 bases; nucleotides not matched to a gene: 5. The DNA of the CDR3 is TGTGCCACCAGTGATTCGGGACAGGGGGCTTACGGCTACACCTTC. Its protein is CATSDSGQGAYGYTF.

There are a few counts of this clonotype. This chain's CDR3 is CSASLREGENTEAFF. CDR3 DNA sequence: TGCAGTGCTAGCCTCAGGGAGGGGGAGAACACTGAAGCTTTCTTT. This chain uses TRBV20-1 with TRBJ1-1; tentative D call: TRBD1 (6 bases). The germline V gene encodes CDR1 DFQATT and CDR2 SNEGSKA (reference sequence). This CDR3 is 15 amino acids long. The V end lost 3 bases, the J end lost 1 base, and 15 bases lay between the germline ends.

This clonotype occurred many times. This chain joins TRBV2 and TRBJ2-1; D might be TRBD2 (6 bases). V lost 6 bases to trimming and J lost 5 bases, with 17 bases between them. The CDR3 contains 15 residues. Germline assignment: CDR1 SNHLY and CDR2 FYNNEI. CDR3 bases: TGTGCCAGCAGACCTACTAGCCTGGGTGACAATGAGCAGTTCTTC. Translating gives CASRPTSLGDNEQFF.